This T cell receptor beta chain was profiled in a study of glioma-infiltrating T cells after dendritic cell vaccination. For the study at large: Dendritic cell vaccine was injected intradermally three times, biweekly.

Germline CDR1 is SGHNT and CDR2 is YYREEE (reference sequence). J gave up 4 bases and V 5 bases, and 7 bases lay outside the gene matches. CDR3 size: 14 residues. No glioblastoma patient carried an isocitrate dehydrogenase mutation. Blood PBMC samples: pre-vaccination, two weeks post third vaccination, and at tumor progression. Amplification used 60 V beta primers and 13 J beta primers. Only in-frame clones appear in the TCRdb table, and some are missing; sequencing was by immunoSEQ multiplex PCR. Seen here are 85,000 to 110,000 clones, roughly 76% observed once, and the top ten hold approximately 12%.

The specimen comprised blood, sampled before dendritic cell vaccination. The TCR sequence derives from a human donor with glioblastoma. V usage is TRBV5-4 and J usage is TRBJ2-7, with TRBD1 identical over 9 bases. Here the CDR3 DNA reads TGTGCCAGCAGTGAGACGGGACAGGGTTACGAGCAGTACTTC. Protein: CASSETGQGYEQYF.